This T cell receptor beta chain emerged from a study of shared clonotypes between healthy human individuals (dated by TCRdb to 2020 to 2021). About the study as a whole: A couple of women and a few men aged 18 to 49 years were included in the cohort. For each donor, three plates each were used for CD4 naive and CD4 memory, two plates were used for CD8 naive, and one plate was used for CD8 memory. To estimate repertoire size and how much clonotype sharing occurs between individuals, the study deeply sequenced the blood TCR repertoires of about five healthy adults. Libraries were prepared and TCR repertoires were sequenced by different laboratories using diverse techniques, in order to increase sequencing depth and limit assay-specific biases. Per donor, leukapheresis produced somewhere between about 0.9 and 10 billion PBMCs.

Using the deep immunoSEQ assay, multiplex PCR amplified TCR CDR3 regions from genomic DNA. Extracted genomic DNA from each cell subset was distributed evenly across all wells of several immunoSEQ 96-well plates, and each plate was treated as a replicate. For sorted subsets, 200 to 250 ng of genomic DNA, equivalent to some 30,000 T cell genomes, went into each replicate PCR. The purified libraries were quantified using a Qubit 3.0 fluorometer, sized with a Bioanalyzer 2100, and then quantified again using the KAPA Library Quantification kit. A separate single-read 150-cycle Illumina NextSeq 550 flow cell was used to sequence each immunoSEQ 96-well plate. In the source study's methods: The immunoSEQ output contained only junctional sequences without quality scores, so filtering could not match that applied to full-length reads. To assign V/J genes and CDR3, sequences were annotated using PyIR, a Python wrapper for IgBLAST v1.9, with IMGT germline references. Any read was removed if the V/J assignment was weak (E-value above 1e-6), the CDR3 was missing, or the read contained stop codons, out-of-frame junctions, or ambiguous translated residues. A V3J clonotype was defined by an identical inferred V gene, J gene, and CDR3 amino acid sequence. To compute the percentage overlap between repertoires, the number of shared unique clonotypes was divided by the size of the smaller repertoire. Three approaches were used to assess repertoire richness: RTK rarefaction, the Chao1 estimator, and Recon v2.1 estimates of unobserved clonotypes. Generation probabilities for all TCRbeta clonotypes obtained by the gDNA method from a handful of donors were computed using OLGA. The clones in this table, taken by TCRdb from immuneACCESS, are in-frame only. Not every clone is retained; where verified, under half of the shortfall comes from an unresolved V gene, and the cause of the rest is unknown. That table gives V, J and clone size, and the DNA gave D and trimming. The sample yields over 2,000,000 clones; 93% were counted once. The ten largest clones capture around 1.7% of the sample.

At the junction V is shortened by 1 base and J by 0 bases, with 13 bases in between. The germline V gene encodes CDR1 MDHEN and CDR2 SYDVKM. Including the terminal cysteine and phenylalanine, the CDR3 comprises 16 residues. The entry retains the CDR3 DNA only, 48 bases that are in frame from base 1. CD8 naive samples were CD45RO-negative cells positively selected for CCR7, giving a CD45RA+CCR7+ population that excluded TemRA cells. Healthy HIV-negative adults with no recently reported acute infections or vaccinations were included as donors. All donors were Caucasian adults living in Nashville, Tennessee, USA. After blood collection by leukapheresis, PBMCs were isolated using Ficoll-Histopaque density gradient centrifugation and then cryopreserved in the vapor phase of liquid nitrogen. Analytical flow cytometry was used to check the purity and quantity of each magnetically sorted T cell population. Each sorted fraction had its genomic DNA isolated and then quantified by UV absorbance on a Nanodrop 2000c.

Notes on this clone: It lacks a known antigen. One base away there is no much larger clone; base qualities are not given.

On the study overall, not on this receptor specifically: Based on pairwise subsampling, the degree of clonotype sharing among donors was expected to be affected by sequencing depth. Across four donors, about 5% of naive CD4, more than 3% of naive CD8, 2% to 2.5% of memory CD4, and under 0.45% of memory CD8 clonotypes were shared. Rarefaction of sorted-subset datasets indicated incomplete sequencing despite the large sequencing depth. Because the study included a small number of donors, the genetic and exposure-history diversity represented was limited. Sampling was limited to blood, and TCR repertoires in tissue likely differ from TCR repertoires in blood. Estimated clonotype richness was generally larger for naive than for memory subsets. Higher generation probabilities were observed for clonotypes shared by all four sorted-subset donors than for non-shared clonotypes.

In this chain, TRBV28 is recombined with TRBJ2-7; the D region possibly corresponds to TRBD1 (5 bases align). The clonotype comes from a man aged 18 to 30 in good health. Some clones in this sample may be carry-over from other donors' samples. Material: naive CD8+ T cells from PBMCs. The cell subset or site label, as the study defines it: CD45RA+CCR7+. The CDR3 protein is CASSLLAQARSYEQYF. The DNA reads TGTGCCAGCAGTTTATTGGCACAGGCCCGCTCCTACGAGCAGTACTTC.